This T cell receptor (beta chain) appears in the sequencing data of a study of response to subunit inactivated influenza vaccine. This CDR3 is 16 amino acids long. Trimming took off 1 base at V and 1 base at J, with 13 bases between the two ends. CDR1 is SGHTA, CDR2 FQGNSA, per germline. TCRdb re-called the RT-PCR reads through MiXCR, storing one row per CDR3 protein. This sample has 430,000 or so distinct CDR3 sequences, with over 9.5% found just once. General observations from the study: Each seasonal influenza vaccination, the authors suggested, recruits few new T cells.

Of note for this clonotype: What it binds is unknown.

The sample was PBMCs from blood, taken 45 days after vaccination. The TCR was taken from a man aged 45-60 years who received an inactivated influenza vaccine. V usage is TRBV7-2 and J usage is TRBJ2-5; D possibly corresponds to TRBD1 (6 bases). The CDR3 DNA sequence: TGTGCCAGCAGCTTAGATGTAACAGGGCCCCAAGAGACCCAGTACTTC. Translating gives CASSLDVTGPQETQYF.